Below, 22 T cell receptor beta chains from the same sample are listed, as sequenced in a study of regulatory T cells in long-lasting Graves disease. The authors built TCR beta libraries using iRepertoire HTBI primers and Arm-PCR of CDR3 regions. MiXCR was run by TCRdb on the multiplex PCR reads, yielding one entry per CDR3 protein. The sample yields 200,000 to 250,000 distinct CDR3 sequences, roughly a fifth seen once. Time point specified: newly diagnosed GD, antithyroid drugs for less than 3 months. PBMCs were the source of the RNA used for TCR sequencing. This same sample was also taken into another study, of T cells in Graves' hyperthyroidism and ophthalmopathy.

The sequences come from peripheral blood mononuclear cells (PBMCs), collected at new diagnosis, from a patient treated with antithyroid drugs. All receptors come from a woman aged 25 to 39 with Graves disease.

A word on this clonotype: With a much larger clone just one base away, this may be a read error. The CDR3 end shows no conserved phenylalanine or tryptophan, and so a read error is likely. This chain connects TRBV5-1 to TRBJ2-1; D is possibly TRBD2 (5 bases). The CDR3 length is 15 residues. Germline V gene sequence: CDR1 SGHRS, CDR2 YFSETQ. Here the CDR3 reads CASSLWRSSYNEQFY. CDR3 DNA sequence: TGTGCCAGCAGCTTGTGGAGGAGCTCCTACAATGAGCAGTTCTAC.

V is TRBV2 and J is TRBJ2-1, with a possible D match to TRBD1 (6 bases). V was cut by 2 bases and J by 2 bases, with 13 bases left in between. CDR1 and CDR2 from the germline V gene are SNHLY and FYNNEI. The CDR3 is 16 residues long. The CDR3 spells CASSEWGRWAYNEQFF. The CDR3 nucleotides read TGTGCCAGCAGTGAATGGGGGCGATGGGCCTACAATGAGCAGTTCTTC.

This clonotype was seen at least ten times. The chain employs TRBV28 and TRBJ1-2; D ambiguous. Germline CDR1 is MDHEN and CDR2 is SYDVKM. The length of the CDR3 is 12 residues. V was clipped by 4 bases and J by 6 bases, with 9 bases between them. CDR3 sequence reads: CASSSTIDGYTF. CDR3 nucleotides: TGTGCCAGCAGTTCAACTATAGATGGCTACACCTTC.

This clonotype has a count of ten or more. The rearrangement links TRBV12-3 or TRBV12-4 to TRBJ1-2; TRBD1 matches 8 bases. This CDR3 is 12 amino acids long. After removal of 6 bases from V and 8 bases from J, the junction contained 5 bases not matched to a gene. The CDR3 bases are TGTGCCAGCAGCAGGACAGGGAAGGGCTACACCTTC. Translated: CASSRTGKGYTF.

This clonotype was observed many times. The chain is built from TRBV5-6 and TRBJ2-1, with 14 bases fitting TRBD2. The CDR3 spans 18 residues. V was clipped by 1 base and J by 8 bases; unmatched bases: 11. Germline CDR1 SGHDT, CDR2 YYEEEE. CDR3 coding DNA: TGTGCCAGCAGCTTGCCAGGGACTAGCGGGAGTAGGGGAGATGAGCAGTTCTTC. The encoded protein is CASSLPGTSGSRGDEQFF.

This clonotype was counted only a few times. This may arise from a read error, as a much more abundant clone is one base away. V and J are TRBV6-1 and TRBJ1-1; 8 positions match TRBD1. The CDR3 covers 12 residues. J gave up 11 bases and V 5 bases, and 7 bases lay outside the gene matches. CDR1 is MNHNS, CDR2 SASEGT, per germline. DNA for the CDR3: TGTGCCAGCAGTCCCGAACAGGGGGGGGCTTTCTTT. Encoded protein: CASSPEQGGAFF.

The J gene is TRBJ1-4, the V gene TRBV24-1, with 9 bases matching TRBD1. V lost 5 bases to trimming and J lost 10 bases; unmatched junction nucleotides: 7. Germline V CDR1 and CDR2: KGHDR, SFDVKD. The CDR3 length is 14 residues. The CDR3 loop reads CATSAPGQGGKLFF. The DNA for the CDR3 is TGTGCCACCAGTGCCCCGGGACAGGGCGGAAAACTGTTTTTT.

This clonotype was seen many times. The rearrangement uses TRBV19 and TRBJ2-2, with D perhaps TRBD1 (5 bases). CDR1 and CDR2 (germline): LNHDA, SQIVND (reference sequence). This CDR3 has 14 residues. V lost 11 bases and J lost 10, with 23 bases in between. CDR3 protein: CAGAGRGALAELFF. Written as DNA, the CDR3 is TGTGCCGGCGCCGGAAGGGGTGCCCTTGCGGAGCTGTTTTTT.

The chain joins TRBV7-9 to TRBJ2-3; 9 bases map to TRBD1. J was trimmed by 8 bases and V by 3 bases; bases with no gene match: 6. The V gene's germline CDR1 is SEHNR and CDR2 FQNEAQ (reference sequence). The CDR3 sequence is 14 residues long. DNA for the CDR3: TGTGCCAGCAGCTTGGGACAGGGTCGGACTACGCAGTATTTT. Its protein is CASSLGQGRTTQYF.

This clonotype was picked up many times. The chain recombines TRBV30 with TRBJ2-3; D is perhaps TRBD2 (6 bases). Trimming left V 2 bases short and J 5 bases short, with 11 bases between. Germline CDR1 is GTSNPN and CDR2 is SVGIG (reference sequence). This CDR3 has 13 amino acids. In DNA form, the CDR3 reads TGTGCCTGGAGTTTGCGGGGCCTAGATACGCAGTATTTT. Protein: CAWSLRGLDTQYF. The full variable domain, with the rest looked up from reference TRBV30 and TRBJ2-3, is SQTIHQWPATLVQPVGSPLSLECTVEGTSNPNLYWYRQAAGRGLQLLFYSVGIGQISSEVPQNLSASRPQDRQFILSSKKLLLSDSGFYLCAWSLRGLDTQYFGPGTRLTVL.

This clonotype has ten or more counts. The rearrangement links TRBV5-1 to TRBJ2-2, with 8 bases aligning to TRBD1. V was clipped by 4 bases and J by 5 bases; unmatched bases: 10. The CDR3 sequence is 16 residues long. The germline V gene encodes CDR1 SGHRS and CDR2 YFSETQ. The CDR3 region is CASSQGAGVLTGELFF. The CDR3 DNA sequence: TGCGCCAGCAGCCAGGGGGCAGGGGTCCTGACCGGGGAGCTGTTTTTT.

The genes are TRBV19 and TRBJ1-3; no clear D. Trimming took 5 bases from V and 4 from J, leaving 15 bases between them. The CDR3 covers 15 residues. CDR1 and CDR2 from the germline V gene are LNHDA and SQIVND (reference sequence). The CDR3, as DNA: TGTGCCAGTAGTCTATCGACCACACTCGGAAACACCATATATTTT. Translation gives CASSLSTTLGNTIYF.

In this sample, this clonotype turned up a few times. V usage is TRBV18 and J usage is TRBJ2-5; 12 nucleotides line up with TRBD2. The CDR3 consists of 16 residues. Germline CDR1 is KGHSH and CDR2 is LQKENI. With 4 bases clipped from V and 1 base from J, the junction kept 4 bases outside the gene matches. CDR3 amino acids: CASSLELAGGQETQYF. CDR3 DNA: TGTGCCAGCTCACTCGAACTAGCGGGAGGCCAAGAGACCCAGTACTTC.

Many counts were recorded for this clonotype. The gene calls are TRBV2 and TRBJ2-3; TRBD2 matches at 15 bases. Germline V gene sequence: CDR1 SNHLY, CDR2 FYNNEI. J was trimmed by 6 bases and V by 6 bases; bases with no gene match: 13. The CDR3 length is 18 residues. CDR3 residues: CASRHPGLAGGGTDTQYF. Here the CDR3 DNA reads TGTGCCAGCAGACATCCGGGACTAGCGGGGGGAGGGACGGATACGCAGTATTTT.

As regards this clonotype: This likely comes from a read error, as the CDR3 has no conserved phenylalanine or tryptophan at its end. The chain combines TRBV6-5 with TRBJ2-1; 7 positions match TRBD2. The CDR3 has 17 residues. CDR1 MNHEY and CDR2 SVGAGI come from the germline V gene. The CDR3 DNA reads as TGCGCCAGCAGTTACTCGCCCGTGGGAGGGATTTACAATGAGCAGTTCTCC. Protein product: CASSYSPVGGIYNEQFS.

The chain carries TRBV16 and TRBJ1-3; TRBD1 matches 7 bases. V was clipped by 0 bases and J by 2 bases; unmatched bases: 4. This CDR3 is built from 16 residues. Germline CDR1 and CDR2: KGHSY and FQNENV. In DNA form, the CDR3 reads TGTGCCAGCAGCCAATCAAACAGGGGAGCTGGAAACACCATATATTTT. It translates to CASSQSNRGAGNTIYF.

The chain is built from TRBV4-2 and TRBJ2-7; 11 nucleotides line up with TRBD2. Trimming took 3 bases from V and 1 from J; bases not matched to a gene: 5. Per the germline V gene, CDR1 is LGHNA and CDR2 is YNFKEQ. This CDR3 contains 16 residues. For the CDR3, the DNA is TGTGCCAGCAGCCACCTCGGGACTAGCGGATCCTACGAGCAGTACTTC. Translating it yields CASSHLGTSGSYEQYF.

This clonotype has a handful of counts. The CDR3 nucleotides are TGTGCCAGCTCACCGGAGCTAGCCAAAAACATTCAGTACTTC. This sequence encodes CASSPELAKNIQYF. The chain uses TRBV18 and TRBJ2-4; D is unresolved. The CDR3 totals 14 residues. Trimming cost V 3 bases and J 0 bases, with 6 bases left between them. The germline gives CDR1 KGHSH, CDR2 LQKENI. Full variable domain (rest looked up from reference TRBV18 and TRBJ2-4): NAGVMQNPRHLVRRRGQEARLRCSPMKGHSHVYWYRQLPEEGLKFMVYLQKENIIDESGMPKERFSAEFPKEGPSILRIQQVVRGDSAAYFCASSPELAKNIQYFGAGTRLSVL.

The genes are TRBV12-3 or TRBV12-4 and TRBJ2-7, with TRBD1 identical over 7 bases. J lost 6 bases, V lost 4 bases, and 3 bases had no gene match. The CDR3 length is 12 residues. Here the CDR3 reads CASSYTGVEQYF. The CDR3 DNA follows: TGTGCCAGCAGTTACACAGGGGTCGAGCAGTACTTC.

The V call is TRBV25-1, the J call TRBJ1-1; D unresolved. The length of the CDR3 is 12 residues. Trimming shortened V by 7 bases and J by 1 base, and 7 bases separated the two germline ends. CDR1 MGHDK and CDR2 SYGVNS come from the germline V gene. For the CDR3, the DNA is TGTGCCAGCATCGGCCAGAACACTGAAGCTTTCTTT. Encoded protein: CASIGQNTEAFF. Together with reference TRBV25-1 and TRBJ1-1, the CDR3 gives the full variable domain: EADIYQTPRYLVIGTGKKITLECSQTMGHDKMYWYQQDPGMELHLIHYSYGVNSTEKGDLSSESTVSRIRTEHFPLTLESARPSHTSQYLCASIGQNTEAFFGQGTRLTVV.

In this sample, this clonotype turned up a few times. CDR3 DNA: TGTGCCAGCAGTCAGTCAACAGGCTTACCTAATGAAAAACTGTTTTTT. Amino acids: CASSQSTGLPNEKLFF. The chain is built from TRBV27 and TRBJ1-4; D might be TRBD1 (5 bases). This CDR3 has 16 amino acids. The V gene lost 5 bases and the J gene lost 3 bases, with 16 bases spanning the gap. The V gene's germline CDR1 is MNHEY and CDR2 SMNVEV (reference sequence).

Many counts were recorded for this clonotype. The rearrangement uses TRBV15 and TRBJ2-3; 8 nucleotides align to TRBD1. The CDR3 covers 17 residues. Germline CDR1 reads LNHNV; CDR2 reads YYDKDF (reference sequence). J lost 1 base, V lost 2 bases, and 8 bases had no gene match. CDR3 protein: CATSRSRTGWGTDTQYF. As DNA, the CDR3 is TGTGCCACCAGCAGATCTCGGACAGGGTGGGGCACAGATACGCAGTATTTT.